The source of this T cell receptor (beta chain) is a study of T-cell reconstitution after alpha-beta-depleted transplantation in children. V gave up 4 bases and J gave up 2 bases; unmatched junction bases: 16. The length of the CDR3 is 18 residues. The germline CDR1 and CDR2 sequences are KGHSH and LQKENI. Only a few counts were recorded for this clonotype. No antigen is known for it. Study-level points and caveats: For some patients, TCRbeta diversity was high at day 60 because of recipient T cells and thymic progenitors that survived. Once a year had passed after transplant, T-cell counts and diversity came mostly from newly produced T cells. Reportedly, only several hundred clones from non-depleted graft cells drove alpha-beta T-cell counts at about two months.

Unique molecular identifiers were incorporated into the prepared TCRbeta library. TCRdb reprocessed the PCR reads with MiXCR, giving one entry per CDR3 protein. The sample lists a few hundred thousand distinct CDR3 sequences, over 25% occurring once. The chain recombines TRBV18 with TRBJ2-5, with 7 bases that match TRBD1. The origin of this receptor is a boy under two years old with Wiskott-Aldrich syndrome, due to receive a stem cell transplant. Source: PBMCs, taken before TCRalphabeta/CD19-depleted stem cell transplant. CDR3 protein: CASSRSYRGIVKQETQYF. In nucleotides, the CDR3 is TGTGCCAGCTCACGATCTTACAGGGGAATAGTAAAACAAGAGACCCAGTACTTC.